This record covers a single TCR beta chain. What it binds is not known. Time point of the sample: recipient sample about 28 days before transplant, after cytoreduction. The data originate from a study of T cell clonotyping in hematopoietic cell transplantation. Looking at the study overall: Cytoreduction preceded collection of pretransplant recipient samples. Study results and limitations: Without cell sorting, CD4 versus CD8 contributions remain unresolved. Few recipient clonotypes overlapped donors; over 97% were de novo at given depth.

CDR3 length equals 14 residues. Germline-derived CDR1 and CDR2 are MNHEY and SVGAGI. V lost 3 bases and J lost 5, with 13 bases in between. Libraries were prepared by immunoSEQ multiplex PCR; TCRdb keeps only in-frame clonotypes and omits some of them. The table lists roughly 30,000 clones, over 60% of them singletons. Sequenced here: peripheral blood mononuclear cells, sampled before stem cell transplant. The TCR sequence derives from a woman aged 25 to 39 with chronic myeloid leukemia. Some clones in this sample may be carry-over from other donors' samples. The gene calls are TRBV6-5 and TRBJ1-2; maybe TRBD1 (6 bases). The CDR3 region is CASSYAGASYGYTF. Written as DNA, the CDR3 is TGTGCCAGCAGTTATGCAGGGGCGTCATATGGCTACACCTTC.